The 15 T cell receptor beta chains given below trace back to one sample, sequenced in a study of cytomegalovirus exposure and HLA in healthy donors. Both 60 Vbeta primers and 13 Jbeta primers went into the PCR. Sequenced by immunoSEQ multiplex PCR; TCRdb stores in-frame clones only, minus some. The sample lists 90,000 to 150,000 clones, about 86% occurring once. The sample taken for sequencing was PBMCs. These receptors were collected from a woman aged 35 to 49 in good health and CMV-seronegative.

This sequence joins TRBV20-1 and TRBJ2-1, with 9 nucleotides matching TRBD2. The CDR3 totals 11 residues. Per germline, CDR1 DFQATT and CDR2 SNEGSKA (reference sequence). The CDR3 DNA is TGCAGGCTAGCGGGACACAATGAGCAGTTCTTC. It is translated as CRLAGHNEQFF.

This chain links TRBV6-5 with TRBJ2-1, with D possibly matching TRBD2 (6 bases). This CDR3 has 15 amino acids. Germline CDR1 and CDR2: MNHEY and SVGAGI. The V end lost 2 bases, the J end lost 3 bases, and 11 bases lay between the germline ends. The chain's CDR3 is CASSYGGSNYNEQFF. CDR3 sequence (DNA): TGTGCCAGCAGTTACGGAGGGTCCAACTACAATGAGCAGTTCTTC.

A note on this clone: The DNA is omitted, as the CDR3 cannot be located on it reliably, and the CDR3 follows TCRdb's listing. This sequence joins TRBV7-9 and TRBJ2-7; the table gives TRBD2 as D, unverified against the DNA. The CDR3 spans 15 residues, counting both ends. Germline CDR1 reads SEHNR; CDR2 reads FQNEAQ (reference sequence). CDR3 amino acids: CASSLVASGSDERYF.

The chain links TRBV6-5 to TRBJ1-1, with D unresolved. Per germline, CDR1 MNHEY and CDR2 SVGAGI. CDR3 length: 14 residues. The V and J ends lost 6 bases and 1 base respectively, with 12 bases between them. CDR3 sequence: CASRPNRKNTEAFF. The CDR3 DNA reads TGTGCCAGCAGGCCGAACAGAAAGAACACTGAAGCTTTCTTT.

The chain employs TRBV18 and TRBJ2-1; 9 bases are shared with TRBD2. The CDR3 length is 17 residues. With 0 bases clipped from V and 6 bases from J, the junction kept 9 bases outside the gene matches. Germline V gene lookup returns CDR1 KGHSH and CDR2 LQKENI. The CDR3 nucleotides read TGTGCCAGCTCACCACCCCGAGGTAGCGGGAGTCGCAATGAGCAGTTCTTC. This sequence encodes CASSPPRGSGSRNEQFF.

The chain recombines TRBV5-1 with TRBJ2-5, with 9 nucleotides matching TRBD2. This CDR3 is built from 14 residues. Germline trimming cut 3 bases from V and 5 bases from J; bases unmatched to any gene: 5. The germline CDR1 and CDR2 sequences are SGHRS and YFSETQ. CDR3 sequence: CASSSGLATETQYF. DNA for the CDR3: TGCGCCAGCAGCTCGGGACTAGCTACTGAGACCCAGTACTTC. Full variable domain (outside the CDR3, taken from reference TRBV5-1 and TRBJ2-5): KAGVTQTPRYLIKTRGQQVTLSCSPISGHRSVSWYQQTPGQGLQFLFEYFSETQRNKGNFPGRFSGRQFSNSRSEMNVSTLELGDSALYLCASSSGLATETQYFGPGTRLLVL.

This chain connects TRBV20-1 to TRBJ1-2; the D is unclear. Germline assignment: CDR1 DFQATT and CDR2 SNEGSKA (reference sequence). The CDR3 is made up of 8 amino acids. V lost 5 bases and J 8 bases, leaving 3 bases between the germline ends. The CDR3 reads CSAPGYTF. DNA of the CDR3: TGCAGTGCTCCAGGCTACACCTTC.

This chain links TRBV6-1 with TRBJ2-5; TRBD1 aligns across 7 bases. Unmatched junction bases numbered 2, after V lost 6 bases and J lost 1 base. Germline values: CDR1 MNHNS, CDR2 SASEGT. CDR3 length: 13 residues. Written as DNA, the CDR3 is TGTGCCAGCAGAGGGACAGCCCAAGAGACCCAGTACTTC. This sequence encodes CASRGTAQETQYF.

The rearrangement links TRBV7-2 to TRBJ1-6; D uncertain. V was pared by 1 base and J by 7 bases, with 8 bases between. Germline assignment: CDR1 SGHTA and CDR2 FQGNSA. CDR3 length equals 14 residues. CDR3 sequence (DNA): TGTGCCAGCAGCTTAGGGCCCTTCAATTCACCCCTCCACTTT. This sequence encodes CASSLGPFNSPLHF.

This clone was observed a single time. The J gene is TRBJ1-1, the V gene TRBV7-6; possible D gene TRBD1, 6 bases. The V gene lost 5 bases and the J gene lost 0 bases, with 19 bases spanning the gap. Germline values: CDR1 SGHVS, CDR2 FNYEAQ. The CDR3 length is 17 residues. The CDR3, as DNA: TGTGCCAGCAGCAGTCCTCAGGGGTTAGGCATGAACACTGAAGCTTTCTTT. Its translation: CASSSPQGLGMNTEAFF.

The DNA for the CDR3 is TGCGCCAGCAGCCAAGTAGTGAGTCTCTCCTACGAGCAGTACTTC. This gives the protein CASSQVVSLSYEQYF. The chain recombines TRBV4-3 with TRBJ2-7; D is uncertain. CDR1 is LGHNA, CDR2 YSLEER, per germline. V was cut by 1 base and J by 0 bases, with 10 bases left in between. This CDR3 has 15 residues.

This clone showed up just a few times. The CDR3 bases are TGTGCCAGCAGTCGCCCTAGGGAGAGGGCCGGGGAGCTGTTTTTT. It specifies CASSRPRERAGELFF. The chain recombines TRBV28 with TRBJ2-2, with a weak D call TRBD2 (5 bases). V was clipped by 5 bases and J by 6 bases, with 16 bases between them. Germline V CDR1 and CDR2: MDHEN, SYDVKM. There are 15 residues in the CDR3.

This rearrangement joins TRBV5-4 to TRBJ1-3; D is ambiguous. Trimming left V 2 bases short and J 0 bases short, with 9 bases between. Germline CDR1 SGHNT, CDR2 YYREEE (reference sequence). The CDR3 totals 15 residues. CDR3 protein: CASSLPGSSGNTIYF. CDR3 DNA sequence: TGTGCCAGCAGCTTACCGGGTTCCTCTGGAAACACCATATATTTT.

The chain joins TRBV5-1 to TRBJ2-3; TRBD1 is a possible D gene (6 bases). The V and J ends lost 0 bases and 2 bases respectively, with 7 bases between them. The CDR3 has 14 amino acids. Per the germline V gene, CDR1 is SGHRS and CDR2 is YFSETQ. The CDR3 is CASSLGDTTDTQYF. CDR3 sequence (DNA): TGCGCCAGCAGCTTGGGGGACACCACAGATACGCAGTATTTT.

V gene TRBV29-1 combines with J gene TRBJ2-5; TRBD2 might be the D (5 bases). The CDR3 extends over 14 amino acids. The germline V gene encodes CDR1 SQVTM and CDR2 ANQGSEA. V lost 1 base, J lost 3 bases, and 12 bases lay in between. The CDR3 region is CSVEGDEGKETQYF. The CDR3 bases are TGCAGCGTTGAAGGAGATGAGGGAAAAGAGACCCAGTACTTC. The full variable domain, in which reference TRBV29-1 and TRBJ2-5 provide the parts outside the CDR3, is SAVISQKPSRDICQRGTSLTIQCQVDSQVTMMFWYRQQPGQSLTLIATANQGSEATYESGFVIDKFPISRPNLTFSTLTVSNMSPEDSSIYLCSVEGDEGKETQYFGPGTRLLVL.